The 21 T cell receptor beta chains below come from one sample, sequenced in a study of blood T cell repertoires in COVID-19. Generated by immunoSEQ multiplex PCR, the TCRdb table keeps only in-frame clones and is missing some. This sample carries roughly 380,000 clones, about nine tenths of them seen once, and the ten largest clones take about 1.6%. Sequenced sample: peripheral blood. These receptors originate from a woman in her thirties or forties with COVID-19, enrolled during active disease.

V gene TRBV7-2 combines with J gene TRBJ2-2; D is unresolved. Germline V gives CDR1 SGHTA, CDR2 FQGNSA. The V end was cut by 2 bases, the J end by 7 bases, with 11 bases between. This CDR3 is 14 amino acids long. The DNA of the CDR3 is TGTGCCAGCAGCTTAACCCTCCCGGGCGGGGAGCTGTTTTTT. It specifies CASSLTLPGGELFF.

This clone showed up just once. The rearrangement joins TRBV9 to TRBJ1-2, with TRBD1 matching 9 bases. CDR1 and CDR2 from the germline V gene are SGDLS and YYNGEE. The V and J ends lost 0 bases and 6 bases, in that order; junction bases with no gene match: 3. CDR3 length: 14 residues. CDR3 sequence (DNA): TGTGCCAGCAGCGTAGGTACAGGGGGCAATGGCTACACCTTC. Protein: CASSVGTGGNGYTF.

The genes are TRBV27 and TRBJ2-1; 12 nucleotides match TRBD2. J gave up 6 bases and V 5 bases, and 14 bases lay outside the gene matches. The CDR3 has 18 residues. Germline V lookup: CDR1 MNHEY, CDR2 SMNVEV (reference sequence). The CDR3 nucleotides are TGTGCCAGCAGTCCCCCCCCTCTCCTAGCGGGGGGGATCAATGAGCAGTTCTTC. It specifies CASSPPPLLAGGINEQFF.

For the CDR3, the DNA is TGTGCCAGCAGTCACCTCGGTGGAGGGACGGGCACTGAAGCTTTCTTT. Translation gives CASSHLGGGTGTEAFF. This sequence joins TRBV27 and TRBJ1-1; D possibly corresponds to TRBD1 (5 bases). This CDR3 has 16 residues. V gave up 5 bases and J gave up 4 bases, with 20 bases separating them. Per germline, CDR1 MNHEY and CDR2 SMNVEV (reference sequence).

Notes on this clone: Other DNA sequences in this specimen translate into the identical CDR3. CDR3 in amino acids: CASSADSSSGNTIYF. CDR3 nucleotide sequence: TGTGCCAGCAGCGCGGACAGCTCCTCTGGAAACACCATATATTTT. The J gene is TRBJ1-3, the V gene TRBV7-2; tentatively, D is TRBD1 (6 bases). The V and J ends lost 5 bases and 0 bases respectively, with 11 bases between them. CDR3 length: 15 residues. Germline lookup yields CDR1 SGHTA and CDR2 FQGNSA.

The chain uses TRBV18 and TRBJ2-5; TRBD2 matches at 8 bases. Unmatched junction bases numbered 6, after V lost 3 bases and J lost 3 bases. This CDR3 spans 15 amino acids. Germline CDR1 and CDR2: KGHSH and LQKENI. CDR3 sequence: CASSPGSAGEETQYF. CDR3 nucleotide sequence: TGTGCCAGCTCACCCGGGTCAGCGGGGGAAGAGACCCAGTACTTC.

The chain uses TRBV5-6 and TRBJ1-2; D is ambiguous. Germline V gives CDR1 SGHDT, CDR2 YYEEEE. This CDR3 has 12 residues. V gave up 6 bases and J gave up 7 bases, with 13 bases separating them. The CDR3, as DNA: TGTGCCAGCAACTCGGAGGGATTTGGCTACACCTTC. The encoded protein is CASNSEGFGYTF.

The chain combines TRBV28 with TRBJ1-2; 9 nucleotides line up with TRBD1. V lost 5 bases, J lost 4 bases, and 8 bases stayed unmatched. The CDR3 extends over 15 amino acids. Germline assignment: CDR1 MDHEN and CDR2 SYDVKM. CDR3 protein: CASSPTDRGVYGYTF. The CDR3 DNA reads as TGTGCCAGCAGTCCAACGGACAGGGGCGTCTATGGCTACACCTTC.

The chain joins TRBV18 to TRBJ1-6; D is perhaps TRBD1 (5 bases). The CDR3 totals 15 residues. The V gene's germline CDR1 is KGHSH and CDR2 LQKENI. V lost 6 bases to trimming and J lost 9 bases, with 18 bases between them. Here the CDR3 reads CASSVGQGKGSPLHF. The CDR3 region has the DNA TGTGCCAGCTCCGTGGGGCAGGGAAAAGGTTCACCCCTCCACTTT.

The CDR3: CASSLRQGIMYF. CDR3 nucleotides: TGTGCCAGCAGTTTACGACAGGGTATAATGTACTTC. This chain links TRBV28 with TRBJ2-7, with TRBD1 matching 7 bases. CDR1 is MDHEN, CDR2 SYDVKM, per germline. V was pared by 2 bases and J by 12 bases, with 7 bases of the junction left unmatched. The CDR3 contains 12 residues.

This chain links TRBV7-2 with TRBJ1-1; no firm D call. The CDR3 extends over 14 amino acids. Germline V gives CDR1 SGHTA, CDR2 FQGNSA. V was shortened by 2 bases and J by 1 base, with 8 bases between the two germline ends. DNA for the CDR3: TGTGCCAGCAGCTTAATTTCAGGGAACACTGAAGCTTTCTTT. Its translation is CASSLISGNTEAFF.

This chain links TRBV30 with TRBJ1-6, with 8 bases identical to TRBD1. Unmatched junction bases numbered 7, after V lost 1 base and J lost 8 bases. The CDR3 spans 15 residues. The germline V gene has CDR1 GTSNPN and CDR2 SVGIG (reference sequence). DNA for the CDR3: TGTGCCTGGAGTGCGAACAGGGGGAAGGATTCACCCCTCCACTTT. It specifies CAWSANRGKDSPLHF.

The CDR3 is CASSVAEYSPLHF. CDR3 in DNA: TGTGCCAGCAGCGTAGCGGAGTATTCACCCCTCCACTTT. The V call is TRBV9, the J call TRBJ1-6, with D unclear. The CDR3 has 13 residues. In germline, CDR1 is SGDLS, CDR2 YYNGEE. Trimming left V 0 bases short and J 8 bases short, with 6 bases between.

The count of this clone is one. The chain employs TRBV2 and TRBJ1-5; possible D gene TRBD1, 5 bases. CDR3 length: 12 amino acids. The V end was cut by 7 bases, the J end by 7 bases, with 11 bases between. CDR1 SNHLY and CDR2 FYNNEI come from the germline V gene. In DNA form, the CDR3 reads TGTGCCAGCATGGGGGAGGGGCAGCCCCAGCATTTT. Its protein is CASMGEGQPQHF.

The rearrangement joins TRBV27 to TRBJ1-1; 7 positions agree with TRBD1. The CDR3 covers 16 residues. The germline V gene encodes CDR1 MNHEY and CDR2 SMNVEV (reference sequence). V was clipped by 4 bases and J by 1 base; unmatched bases: 9. The CDR3 region has the DNA TGTGCCAGCAGTTCATCCCGACAGGGTCCGAACACTGAAGCTTTCTTT. Amino acid sequence: CASSSSRQGPNTEAFF.

Only a few counts were recorded for this clone. This could be a read error, since a much larger clone is one nucleotide away. Other DNA sequences within the sample encode an identical CDR3. V and J are TRBV6-2 or TRBV6-3 and TRBJ2-7; 12 bases agree with TRBD2. The V gene's germline CDR1 is MNHEY and CDR2 SVGEGT. Trimming cost V 0 bases and J 4 bases; bases outside gene matches: 1. This CDR3 spans 15 amino acids. CDR3 bases: TGTGCCAGCAGTTACTCGACTAGCGGGGGTTACGAGCAGTACTTC. This gives the protein CASSYSTSGGYEQYF.

V usage is TRBV19 and J usage is TRBJ1-4; D might be TRBD1 (6 bases). This CDR3 has 14 residues. Trimming pared 4 bases from V and 6 bases from J, leaving 12 bases between. Germline CDR1 reads LNHDA; CDR2 reads SQIVND (reference sequence). Here the CDR3 DNA reads TGTGCCAGTAGTAGAAGGACAGATTATGAAAAACTGTTTTTT. Translating gives CASSRRTDYEKLFF.

This sequence joins TRBV19 and TRBJ1-6; a possible D gene is TRBD1 (6 bases). Trimming removed 3 bases from V and 7 bases from J, with 10 bases in between. CDR1 is LNHDA, CDR2 SQIVND, per germline (reference sequence). The CDR3 runs 14 residues. The CDR3 bases are TGTGCCAGTAGTATCGGCGACAGGAATTCACCCCTCCACTTT. It translates to CASSIGDRNSPLHF.

This chain uses TRBV9 with TRBJ2-1; 7 bases fit TRBD2. Germline loops: CDR1 SGDLS, CDR2 YYNGEE. The V segment lost 0 bases and the J segment 6 bases; nucleotides outside the gene matches: 9. CDR3 length equals 16 residues. The CDR3 protein is CASSVGGAGRVNEQFF. The DNA for the CDR3 is TGTGCCAGCAGCGTAGGTGGAGCAGGGAGGGTCAATGAGCAGTTCTTC.

The V gene is TRBV6-6, the J gene TRBJ2-7; TRBD1 matches 9 bases. Germline values: CDR1 MNHNY, CDR2 SVGAGI (reference sequence). Trimming took 4 bases from V and 2 from J; bases not matched to a gene: 9. The CDR3 is made up of 16 amino acids. Here the CDR3 DNA reads TGTGCCAGCAGTTCCGGGACAGGGTTAGGGACCTACGAGCAGTACTTC. Translated, it gives CASSSGTGLGTYEQYF.

V is TRBV6-1 and J is TRBJ1-5; 7 positions agree with TRBD1. Losses at the gene ends were 4 bases for V and 1 base for J; bases not matched to a gene: 13. The CDR3 contains 18 residues. Germline values: CDR1 MNHNS, CDR2 SASEGT. CDR3 bases: TGTGCCAGCAGTGGGCAGGGGGGTGGTGTATTAAGCAATCAGCCCCAGCATTTT. Amino acid sequence: CASSGQGGGVLSNQPQHF.